These T cell receptor beta chains were read from a single sample in a study of identical twins. MiXCR was run by TCRdb on the 5' RACE reads, yielding one entry per CDR3 protein. In the table there are 450,000 or so distinct CDR3 sequences, 18% of which are singletons. The sample comprised naive T cells sorted from blood. All receptors derive from a man aged 50-59 years in good health. Each CDR3 is given with its conserved first and last residue. D genes are given only for firm matches. Only some rows state a clone size, as once, few, many or a class for expanded clones.

clone size	J gene	D gene	V gene	CDR3 DNA	CDR3 protein
many	TRBJ1-5	NA	TRBV3-1	TGTGCCAGCAGCCAAGGGTCAGGGCGCAATCAGCCCCAGCATTTT	CASSQGSGRNQPQHF
NA	TRBJ1-2	NA	TRBV12-3/TRBV12-4	TGTGCCAGCAGGGCGGACGGGACCTATGGCTACACCTTC	CASRADGTYGYTF
NA	TRBJ2-1	NA	TRBV3-1	TGTGCCAGCAGCCAAGGTAGGGGATTTGAGCAGTTCTTC	CASSQGRGFEQFF
NA	TRBJ2-1	NA	TRBV7-6	TGTGCCAGCAGCTTAGTGTACAGGGACCCCTACAATGAGCAGTTCTTC	CASSLVYRDPYNEQFF
many	TRBJ2-3	TRBD2	TRBV11-2	TGTGCCAGCAGTACGACTAGCGGAAACACAGATACGCAGTATTTT	CASSTTSGNTDTQYF
many	TRBJ2-3	NA	TRBV14	TGTGCCAGCAGCCAAGAAAAGGGAACGGCTGATACGCAGTATTTT	CASSQEKGTADTQYF
NA	TRBJ1-2	TRBD1	TRBV6-5	TGTGCCAGCAGTTACTCACCAAGGGACAGTCGGGGTTACGGCTACACCTTC	CASSYSPRDSRGYGYTF
few	TRBJ1-5	NA	TRBV12-3/TRBV12-4	TGTGCCAGCAAGTTTGGAGCAAATCAGCCCCAGCATTTT	CASKFGANQPQHF
many	TRBJ2-3	NA	TRBV5-1	TGCGCCAGCACCTCGATACAGGGACTTAGCACAGATACGCAGTATTTT	CASTSIQGLSTDTQYF
NA	TRBJ2-2	TRBD1	TRBV9	TGTGCCAGCAGCCCATACGCCGGGACAGAGAACACCGGGGAGCTGTTTTTT	CASSPYAGTENTGELFF
NA	TRBJ2-3	NA	TRBV30	TGTGCCTGGAGTGGGACAGGCACAGATACGCAGTATTTT	CAWSGTGTDTQYF
many	TRBJ1-1	NA	TRBV6-2/TRBV6-3	TGTGCCAGCACCCGCGGGAAGGGGGTCATGAACACTGAAGCTTTCTTT	CASTRGKGVMNTEAFF
NA	TRBJ2-3	TRBD2	TRBV13	TGTGCCAGCAGGAGCGGGAGTATAACAGATACGCAGTATTTT	CASRSGSITDTQYF
NA	TRBJ2-4	NA	TRBV9	TGTGCCAGCAGCGACGGGAACATTCAGTACTTC	CASSDGNIQYF
NA	TRBJ2-1	NA	TRBV27	TGTGCCAGCAGTTTATGGGGAGGCAGCGGGCCTTACAATGAGCAGTTCTTC	CASSLWGGSGPYNEQFF
few	TRBJ2-2	NA	TRBV5-1	TGCGCCAGCAGCTTGGTCGACAGTCAGAACACCGGGGAGCTGTTTTTT	CASSLVDSQNTGELFF
many	TRBJ1-1	NA	TRBV4-1	TGCGCCAGCAGCCTAAGGACGGAGAACACTGAAGCTTTCTTT	CASSLRTENTEAFF
NA	TRBJ1-1	NA	TRBV12-3/TRBV12-4	TGTGCCAGCAGTTTCCAAGGTGAGACTGAAGCTTTCTTT	CASSFQGETEAFF
NA	TRBJ2-2	NA	TRBV6-2/TRBV6-3	TGTGCCAGCAGTTACTCGGGACCACCCTACACCGGGGAGCTGTTTTTT	CASSYSGPPYTGELFF
few	TRBJ2-2	TRBD1	TRBV7-9	TGTGCCAGCAGTCCTTGGACAGGGGACGCCGGGGAGCTGTTTTTT	CASSPWTGDAGELFF
many	TRBJ2-5	NA	TRBV9	TGTGCCAGCAGCCATAGCTCGAGGGGTCAGGAGACCCAGTACTTC	CASSHSSRGQETQYF
NA	TRBJ1-4	NA	TRBV2	TGTGCCAGCACCAAAAGGATACAGGGCGGTGAAAAACTGTTTTTT	CASTKRIQGGEKLFF
NA	TRBJ1-2	NA	TRBV29-1	TGCAGCGTTGAAGGAACAGGGACAAACTATGGCTACACCTTC	CSVEGTGTNYGYTF
few	TRBJ2-1	TRBD1	TRBV5-1	TGCGCCAGCAGCTTTACTCCGGGACAGGGATACAATGAGCAGTTCTTC	CASSFTPGQGYNEQFF
NA	TRBJ2-5	NA	TRBV5-1	TGCGCCAGCAGCTTGGATTCTAGTCAAGAGACCCAGTACTTC	CASSLDSSQETQYF
many	TRBJ2-7	TRBD2	TRBV20-1	TGCAGTGCTGCCCCCCTTACTAGCGGGAGACGGGTCTACGAGCAGTACTTC	CSAAPLTSGRRVYEQYF
NA	TRBJ2-3	TRBD2	TRBV6-5	TGTGCCAGCAGTTACCAAGCGGGGGGCACAGATACGCAGTATTTT	CASSYQAGGTDTQYF
many	TRBJ2-7	TRBD2	TRBV5-1	TGCGCCAGCAGCTTACCCCCGCCGGGAGGGAATTCCTACGAGCAGTACTTC	CASSLPPPGGNSYEQYF
many	TRBJ2-2	NA	TRBV7-2	TGTGCCAGCAGCCCCTTCGATGGGGGCGGGGAGCTGTTTTTT	CASSPFDGGGELFF
few	TRBJ2-3	TRBD2	TRBV7-6	TGTGCCAGCAGCTTAATCCTAGCGGGAGTTCATACAGATACGCAGTATTTT	CASSLILAGVHTDTQYF
NA	TRBJ2-7	NA	TRBV5-6	TGTGCCAGCAGCGCGGGCCGATCCTACGAGCAGTACTTC	CASSAGRSYEQYF
NA	TRBJ1-4	TRBD1	TRBV7-2	TGTGCCAGCAGCCCCAGACAGGGAAGGGCTGAAAAACTGTTTTTT	CASSPRQGRAEKLFF
few	TRBJ2-2	TRBD1	TRBV14	TGTGCCAGCAGCCAAGACAGGGGGCACACCGGGGAGCTGTTTTTT	CASSQDRGHTGELFF
NA	TRBJ2-1	NA	TRBV11-1	TGTGCCAGCAGCTTAGAGACGTGGGGGCAAAGGGTACGCAATGAGCAGTTCTTC	CASSLETWGQRVRNEQFF
NA	TRBJ2-7	NA	TRBV5-1	TGCGCCAGCAGCCTATTCGCTTCCTACGAGCAGTACTTC	CASSLFASYEQYF
many	TRBJ2-7	NA	TRBV10-3	TGTGCCATCAGTGAGTTGGGCGGGATCTACGAGCAGTACTTC	CAISELGGIYEQYF
few	TRBJ2-3	NA	TRBV15	TGTGCCACCAGCAGGCAGCGAGGAGGAGATACGCAGTATTTT	CATSRQRGGDTQYF
few	TRBJ2-7	NA	TRBV6-5	TGTGCCAGCAGTTACCTCGGACGGGCCACGGGTGAGCAGTACTTC	CASSYLGRATGEQYF
NA	TRBJ2-1	TRBD2	TRBV27	TGTGCCAGCAGTTTATCCCGGGAGGGCCTCAATGAGCAGTTCTTC	CASSLSREGLNEQFF
NA	TRBJ2-5	NA	TRBV15	TGTGCCACCAGCAGAGACACCGGGAGAGGGGAGACCCAGTACTTC	CATSRDTGRGETQYF
few	TRBJ1-4	TRBD1	TRBV28	TGTGCCAGCAGTCTCTCCCGGGACAGGGACCTGGTTGAAAAACTGTTTTTT	CASSLSRDRDLVEKLFF
NA	TRBJ1-2	NA	TRBV4-3	TGCGCCAGCAGCCAAGATGAGCAGGGCTATGGCTACACCTTC	CASSQDEQGYGYTF
NA	TRBJ2-4	TRBD2	TRBV20-1	TGCAGTGCTAGATTAGCGGGGATAGCCAAAAACATTCAGTACTTC	CSARLAGIAKNIQYF
many	TRBJ2-7	NA	TRBV20-1	TGCAGTGCTGAGTCCGACAGGAGCTCCTACGAGCAGTACTTC	CSAESDRSSYEQYF
many	TRBJ2-5	TRBD2	TRBV29-1	TGCAGCGCTCCGGGGGGGCCTGAGACCCAGTACTTC	CSAPGGPETQYF
NA	TRBJ2-1	NA	TRBV5-1	TGCGCCAGCAGCTTGGCCCAGGGGCGAGACCCAAAGCAGTTCTTC	CASSLAQGRDPKQFF
NA	TRBJ2-5	NA	TRBV28	TGTGCCAGCAGTTTGAGGGCCCGGGCATCGGAGACCCAGTACTTC	CASSLRARASETQYF